This passage covers 23 T cell receptor beta chains from one sample sequenced in a study of early T cells in non-severe SARS-CoV-2 infection. TCRdb ran MiXCR on the 5' RACE reads and lists one entry per CDR3 protein. The sample contains approximately 46,000 distinct CDR3 sequences, roughly 6.2% of which appear only once. Sequenced material: whole blood. The receptor set was obtained from an adult who was a healthcare worker with PCR-confirmed SARS-CoV-2 infection or an uninfected control (not recorded which).

This clonotype was seen at least ten times. The gene calls are TRBV6-1 and TRBJ2-1; tentative D call: TRBD1 (6 bases). CDR1 is MNHNS and CDR2 is SASEGT in the germline V gene. The germline V and J ends were trimmed by 2 bases and 3 bases, with 8 bases remaining between them. The CDR3 contains 14 residues. Written as DNA, the CDR3 is TGTGCCAGCAGTGAAACCAGGGGCTACAATGAGCAGTTCTTC. Its protein is CASSETRGYNEQFF.

This sequence joins TRBV30 and TRBJ2-7; possibly TRBD1 for D (6 bases). The germline V gene has CDR1 GTSNPN and CDR2 SVGIG (reference sequence). With 2 bases removed from V and 3 bases from J, the gap between germline ends came to 11 bases. The CDR3 spans 13 residues. The CDR3: CAWSTGSHYEQYF. CDR3 bases: TGTGCCTGGAGTACAGGGTCCCACTACGAGCAGTACTTC.

This clonotype was detected only a few times. The chain employs TRBV5-5 and TRBJ2-1; a weak D match, TRBD2 (7 bases). V was clipped by 1 base and J by 0 bases, with 11 bases between them. CDR1 and CDR2 (germline): SGHKS, YYEKEE (reference sequence). The CDR3 length is 16 residues. CDR3 sequence (DNA): TGTGCCAGCAGCTTGCGGGGGGCCCTCTCCTACAATGAGCAGTTCTTC. It is translated as CASSLRGALSYNEQFF.

In this sample, this clonotype turned up a few times. The chain uses TRBV4-2 and TRBJ1-1, with 7 nucleotides matching TRBD1. Germline CDR1 and CDR2: LGHNA and YNFKEQ. This CDR3 comprises 14 residues. The J segment lost 6 bases and the V segment lost 2 bases, leaving 6 bases of the junction unmatched. CDR3 amino acids: CASSQRTGGPEAFF. CDR3 DNA sequence: TGTGCCAGCAGCCAACGGACAGGCGGGCCTGAAGCTTTCTTT.

J is TRBJ2-3 and V is TRBV12-3 or TRBV12-4, with D possibly being TRBD2 (6 bases). The V end lost 5 bases, the J end lost 2 bases, and 11 bases lay between the germline ends. There are 14 residues in the CDR3. The CDR3 sequence: CASSPRLVTDTQYF. The CDR3 DNA is TGTGCCAGCAGTCCCCGACTAGTCACAGATACGCAGTATTTT.

The rearrangement uses TRBV4-1 and TRBJ1-5; D ambiguous. This CDR3 has 13 residues. CDR1 and CDR2 from the germline V gene are MGHRA and YSYEKL. Trimming removed 4 bases at V and 7 bases at J, with 11 bases between. This CDR3 is CASSLPGAQPQHF. CDR3 coding DNA: TGCGCCAGCAGCCTCCCCGGAGCCCAGCCCCAGCATTTT.

This clonotype was picked up many times. J is TRBJ1-1 and V is TRBV5-1; D perhaps matches TRBD1 (6 bases). Trimming pared 0 bases from V and 3 bases from J, leaving 15 bases between. CDR1 is SGHRS and CDR2 is YFSETQ in the germline V gene. This CDR3 has 16 amino acids. CDR3 sequence (DNA): TGCGCCAGCAGCTTGGCCGCCGGGGGGCGAGACACTGAAGCTTTCTTT. It yields the protein CASSLAAGGRDTEAFF.

As for this clonotype: Germline and junction disagree at one end, which may indicate a read error. The chain links TRBV7-9 to TRBJ1-4, with 12 bases that match TRBD1. The CDR3 spans 17 residues. Germline values: CDR1 SEHNR, CDR2 FQNEAQ (reference sequence). The CDR3 loop is CASSDGTGGAANEKPFF. The CDR3 nucleotides are TGTGCCAGCAGCGACGGGACAGGGGGCGCCGCTAATGAAAAACCGTTTTTT.

V usage is TRBV28 and J usage is TRBJ2-7; tentative D call: TRBD2 (5 bases). Germline lookup yields CDR1 MDHEN and CDR2 SYDVKM. The CDR3 is made up of 14 amino acids. V lost 8 bases to trimming and J lost 2 bases, with 16 bases between them. CDR3 nucleotides: TGTGCCAGCCCCGACCTAGCTCCTCCCTACGAGCAGTACTTC. Translated, it gives CASPDLAPPYEQYF.

There are many counts of this clonotype. The chain couples TRBV11-2 to TRBJ2-7; perhaps TRBD2 as D (5 bases). V gave up 2 bases and J gave up 6 bases, with 14 bases separating them. The germline CDR1 and CDR2 sequences are SGHAT and FQNNGV. The CDR3 is made up of 14 amino acids. The DNA of the CDR3 is TGTGCCAGCAGCTTAAGGCGGCTAGGAGGCGAGCAGTACTTC. It translates to CASSLRRLGGEQYF. Full variable domain (missing parts from reference TRBV11-2 and TRBJ2-7): EAGVAQSPRYKIIEKRQSVAFWCNPISGHATLYWYQQILGQGPKLLIQFQNNGVVDDSQLPKDRFSAERLKGVDSTLKIQPAKLEDSAVYLCASSLRRLGGEQYFGPGTRLTVT.

This clonotype has ten or more counts. The V gene is TRBV19, the J gene TRBJ2-3; tentatively, D is TRBD2 (5 bases). The V end lost 5 bases, the J end lost 0 bases, and 6 bases lay between the germline ends. The CDR3 covers 13 residues. Germline CDR1 and CDR2: LNHDA and SQIVND (reference sequence). The CDR3 reads CASSWTSTDTQYF. CDR3 nucleotides: TGTGCCAGTAGTTGGACTAGCACAGATACGCAGTATTTT.

This clonotype was found many times. The chain uses TRBV20-1 and TRBJ2-1, with TRBD2 matching 9 bases. Germline values: CDR1 DFQATT, CDR2 SNEGSKA (reference sequence). J was trimmed by 8 bases and V by 1 base; bases with no gene match: 6. This CDR3 is 14 amino acids long. The CDR3 spells CSARVRGGADEQFF. The CDR3 DNA follows: TGCAGTGCTAGAGTTCGCGGGGGGGCCGATGAGCAGTTCTTC.

This clonotype was seen at least ten times. V gene TRBV6-1 combines with J gene TRBJ2-2, with D uncertain. Trimming cost V 6 bases and J 5 bases, with 10 bases left between them. This CDR3 has 13 residues. The germline V gene encodes CDR1 MNHNS and CDR2 SASEGT. The CDR3 here is CASREVGTGELFF. The CDR3, as DNA: TGTGCCAGCAGAGAGGTGGGGACCGGGGAGCTGTTTTTT.

This clonotype was found many times. The V call is TRBV12-3 or TRBV12-4, the J call TRBJ1-5; 7 bases fit TRBD1. The CDR3 loop spans 14 amino acids. J was trimmed by 4 bases and V by 1 base; bases with no gene match: 1. Here the CDR3 DNA reads TGTGCCAGCAGTTTAGAGGGGGCGAATCAGCCCCAGCATTTT. Translated: CASSLEGANQPQHF.

This clonotype has more than one count but fewer than ten. The genes are TRBV29-1 and TRBJ2-3; 7 bases are a match to TRBD2. V lost 5 bases to trimming and J lost 2 bases; unmatched junction nucleotides: 7. Germline CDR1 SQVTM, CDR2 ANQGSEA. The CDR3 contains 14 residues. The CDR3 coding sequence is TGCAGCGTTACCGAAGCGGGGAACACAGATACGCAGTATTTT. This sequence encodes CSVTEAGNTDTQYF.

As concerns this clonotype: A single base separates this from a much larger clone, so it may be a read error. The CDR3: CSARDSGGTDAEAFF. As DNA, the CDR3 is TGCAGTGCTAGAGACTCGGGGGGCACGGACGCTGAAGCTTTCTTT. The rearrangement joins TRBV20-1 to TRBJ1-1; possible D gene TRBD1, 6 bases. Germline CDR1 is DFQATT and CDR2 is SNEGSKA (reference sequence). The CDR3 covers 15 residues. Between the trimmed V and J ends, which lost 0 bases and 6 bases, there was a span of 17 bases.

This clonotype has ten or more counts. The chain links TRBV20-1 to TRBJ2-7; D is ambiguous. The CDR3 extends over 15 amino acids. CDR1 DFQATT and CDR2 SNEGSKA come from the germline V gene (reference sequence). Trimming removed 4 bases at V and 9 bases at J, with 25 bases between. This CDR3 reads CSAKPSGPTNIGQYF. CDR3 sequence (DNA): TGCAGTGCTAAACCCTCCGGGCCGACAAATATTGGGCAGTACTTC.

In this sample, this clonotype turned up a few times. As DNA, the CDR3 is TGCAGCGTATCCAGGGGGACCTCTAGCACAGATACGCAGTATTTT. This sequence encodes CSVSRGTSSTDTQYF. This rearrangement joins TRBV29-1 to TRBJ2-3; 7 nucleotides match TRBD1. CDR3 length: 15 residues. CDR1 is SQVTM, CDR2 ANQGSEA, per germline. Unmatched junction bases numbered 9, after V lost 6 bases and J lost 0 bases.

This clonotype was observed at least ten times. The chain has TRBV20-1 and TRBJ2-5; 14 bases match TRBD2. This CDR3 comprises 15 residues. Trimming removed 1 base from V and 2 bases from J; junction bases left unmatched: 0. Germline V lookup: CDR1 DFQATT, CDR2 SNEGSKA (reference sequence). The CDR3 coding sequence is TGCAGTGCTAGAGGACTAGCGGGGGGGCAAGAGACCCAGTACTTC. Protein sequence: CSARGLAGGQETQYF.

This clonotype was seen many times. This chain connects TRBV6-6 to TRBJ2-3, with D possibly matching TRBD1 (6 bases). Trimming stripped 5 bases from V and 0 bases from J, with 12 bases between. The CDR3 consists of 15 residues. Germline assignment: CDR1 MNHNY and CDR2 SVGAGI (reference sequence). The DNA for the CDR3 is TGTGCCAGCAGTAAGGACAGCTCTAGCACAGATACGCAGTATTTT. Translation gives CASSKDSSSTDTQYF.

This clonotype came up many times. The gene calls are TRBV6-2 or TRBV6-3 and TRBJ2-1; D unresolved. Germline assignment: CDR1 MNHEY and CDR2 SVGEGT. The CDR3 loop spans 14 amino acids. The V and J ends lost 0 bases and 4 bases respectively, with 7 bases between them. The CDR3 nucleotides read TGTGCCAGCAGTTACTCGAGCGATTACAATGAGCAGTTCTTC. Protein sequence: CASSYSSDYNEQFF.

This clonotype was observed at least ten times. The V and J genes are TRBV20-1 and TRBJ2-3, with TRBD2 matching 8 bases. Per germline, CDR1 DFQATT and CDR2 SNEGSKA (reference sequence). V shed 5 bases, J shed 5 bases, and the junction held 15 bases outside the gene matches. The CDR3 consists of 16 residues. CDR3 in amino acids: CSALGLAGGKGDTQYF. CDR3 coding DNA: TGCAGTGCTTTAGGACTAGCCGGAGGAAAGGGAGATACGCAGTATTTT.

This clonotype was found many times. The chain is built from TRBV12-3 or TRBV12-4 and TRBJ2-5; TRBD2 matches 9 bases. Unmatched junction bases numbered 11, after V lost 1 base and J lost 2 bases. This CDR3 spans 18 amino acids. The CDR3 here is CASSLDPASGDRQETQYF. CDR3 DNA: TGTGCCAGCAGTTTAGACCCGGCTAGCGGGGACAGACAAGAGACCCAGTACTTC.